This passage covers 11 T cell receptor beta chains from one sample sequenced in a study of blood T cell repertoires in COVID-19 (dated by TCRdb to 2020 to 2021). The library came from the immunoSEQ multiplex PCR assay. Imported from immuneACCESS, the table was reduced by TCRdb to in-frame sequences with V and J called. These copies leave out some clones; in studies compared against another copy, an unresolved V gene accounts for under half, and the cause of the remainder is not known. This sample lists 180,000 or so clones; roughly 85% were detected once. The ten largest account for 5% to 8% of the sample. Sequencing was performed on PBMCs or T cells enriched from blood (not recorded which). The receptor source for this set is a man in his forties who had recovered from COVID-19.

The chain couples TRBV12-2 to TRBJ1-2; no DNA check was done on the table's D call, TRBD1. TRBV12-2 is termed a pseudogene. This CDR3 is built from 18 residues. CDR3 loop: CASRTRDRERVLNYGYTF. CDR3 DNA sequence: TGTGCAAGTCGCACCCGAGACAGGGAGAGGGTCCTTAACTATGGCTACACCTTC.

The V call is TRBV6-1, the J call TRBJ2-7, with a weak D call TRBD2 (6 bases). Per germline, CDR1 MNHNS and CDR2 SASEGT. V was cut by 3 bases and J by 2 bases, with 8 bases left in between. The length of the CDR3 is 13 residues. The DNA of the CDR3 is TGTGCCAGCAGTGAGCGGGAAGCCTACGAGCAGTACTTC. It yields the protein CASSEREAYEQYF.

This rearrangement joins TRBV21-1 to TRBJ2-7; the table's D call, TRBD1, has no DNA check behind it. TRBV21-1 is a documented pseudogene. The CDR3 sequence is 13 residues long. The DNA for the CDR3 is TGTGCCAGCAGCAACCACAGGGGCTACGAGCAGTACTTC. This translates into CASSNHRGYEQYF.

The chain recombines TRBV9 with TRBJ2-3, with a weak D call TRBD2 (6 bases). The CDR3 consists of 15 residues. Between the trimmed V and J ends, which lost 0 bases and 4 bases, there was a span of 12 bases. Per the germline V gene, CDR1 is SGDLS and CDR2 is YYNGEE. The CDR3 nucleotides are TGTGCCAGCAGCGTAGACGGTAGGAGGGCAGATACGCAGTATTTT. Its translation: CASSVDGRRADTQYF.

The chain carries TRBV24-1 and TRBJ1-1; 7 bases are shared with TRBD1. Germline assignment: CDR1 KGHDR and CDR2 SFDVKD. V gave up 4 bases and J gave up 11 bases; unmatched junction bases: 3. The length of the CDR3 is 11 residues. The CDR3 DNA sequence: TGTGCCACCAGTGAAGGGGGCAAGGCTTTCTTT. As protein: CATSEGGKAFF.

This chain connects TRBV19 to TRBJ1-2; 11 nucleotides match TRBD1. The germline V gene encodes CDR1 LNHDA and CDR2 SQIVND (reference sequence). Germline trimming cut 8 bases from V and 3 bases from J; bases unmatched to any gene: 5. There are 14 residues in the CDR3. The CDR3 here is CASWGGQGDYGYTF. The CDR3 bases are TGTGCCAGTTGGGGGGGACAGGGGGACTATGGCTACACCTTC.

The chain uses TRBV25-1 and TRBJ2-4, with a possible D match to TRBD2 (6 bases). The CDR3 consists of 12 residues. V was clipped by 3 bases and J by 9 bases, with 9 bases between them. Germline V gives CDR1 MGHDK, CDR2 SYGVNS. The CDR3 bases are TGTGCCAGCAGTGACCTGCGGGGCATTCAGTACTTC. Translating gives CASSDLRGIQYF.

The genes are TRBV7-6 and TRBJ2-2; TRBD1 matches 7 bases. The germline V gene has CDR1 SGHVS and CDR2 FNYEAQ. There are 16 residues in the CDR3. V lost 0 bases to trimming and J lost 2 bases; unmatched junction nucleotides: 3. CDR3 sequence (DNA): TGTGCCAGCAGCTTAGCAGAGGGGGCAAACACCGGGGAGCTGTTTTTT. Amino acids: CASSLAEGANTGELFF.

The chain links TRBV27 to TRBJ1-5; the match to TRBD1 covers 7 bases. The CDR3 contains 15 residues. Per germline, CDR1 MNHEY and CDR2 SMNVEV (reference sequence). The V segment lost 5 bases and the J segment 5 bases; nucleotides outside the gene matches: 9. CDR3 sequence: CASSPYRGRYQPQHF. CDR3 DNA: TGTGCCAGCAGTCCCTACAGGGGTCGTTATCAGCCCCAGCATTTT.

This clone was recorded a few times. The J gene is TRBJ1-2, the V gene TRBV5-1; D is undetermined. Germline CDR1 SGHRS, CDR2 YFSETQ. This CDR3 is 14 amino acids long. V was clipped by 2 bases and J by 6 bases, with 14 bases between them. This CDR3 is CASSFISVGHGYTF. CDR3 nucleotides: TGCGCCAGCAGCTTCATTTCTGTGGGCCATGGCTACACCTTC.

The J gene is TRBJ2-5, the V gene TRBV6-5, with D perhaps TRBD1 (6 bases). Trimming stripped 8 bases from V and 4 bases from J, with 14 bases between. The CDR3 spans 13 residues. Germline V CDR1 and CDR2: MNHEY, SVGAGI. The CDR3 nucleotides read TGTGCCAGCCTCAGGGGAATGGGAGAGACCCAGTACTTC. Protein product: CASLRGMGETQYF.